This T cell receptor (beta chain) was identified in a study of response to subunit inactivated influenza vaccine. Study-wide findings and caveats: Each seasonal flu vaccination may recruit only limited new T cells, authors suggested.

This clonotype was detected only a few times. Its antigen is currently unknown. TCRdb re-called the RT-PCR reads with MiXCR, one entry per CDR3 protein. The sample shows 700,000 to 800,000 distinct CDR3 sequences, less than 20% of them seen only once. The V gene end was trimmed by 5 bases and the J gene end by 2 bases; junction bases not matched to a gene: 9. The CDR3 is 16 amino acids. This clonotype originated in a man in his forties or fifties who received an inactivated influenza vaccine. This chain joins TRBV12-3 or TRBV12-4 and TRBJ2-3, with 8 bases that match TRBD2. The source was PBMCs from blood, collected 4 to 6 days after vaccination. DNA for the CDR3: TGTGCCAGCAGTCGTTATGGGCGGGGGGTCACAGATACGCAGTATTTT. Its protein is CASSRYGRGVTDTQYF.